These T cell receptor beta chains were read from a single sample in a study of cytomegalovirus exposure and HLA in healthy donors. The protocol was immunoSEQ multiplex PCR, while the TCRdb copy is restricted to in-frame clones and leaves out a portion. Of under 150,000 clones listed, more than 65% are singletons. Material for sequencing was PBMCs. The receptors originated from a man aged 50-60 years in good health and CMV-seronegative. CDR3s leave out the opening cysteine and the closing phenylalanine or tryptophan. Each record gives: D gene, V gene, J gene, CDR3 protein. The D gene is left open where the match is weak.

>NA|TRBV20-1|TRBJ2-7
SAGSYEQY
>NA|TRBV10-1|TRBJ1-1
ASSESLQGEAF
>NA|TRBV6-5|TRBJ2-3
ASSSPGVPDTQY
>NA|TRBV7-9|NA
ASSPRLARQGYEQY
>NA|TRBV2|TRBJ2-7
ASRDPGATPWQY
>NA|TRBV19|TRBJ1-6
ASSISRGGGSPLH
>NA|TRBV9|TRBJ2-2
ASSRTSSPNTGELF
>NA|TRBV4-3|TRBJ1-6
ASREGDSPLH
>NA|TRBV7-2|TRBJ1-5
ASSPTTGQPQH
>NA|TRBV7-9|TRBJ1-4
ASSPKKGYEKLF
>NA|TRBV7-2|TRBJ2-5
ASSLGLAPETQY
>NA|TRBV30|TRBJ1-1
AWGLGGGTEAF
>TRBD2|TRBV19|TRBJ2-1
ASSVLAGGFNEQF
>NA|TRBV5-1|TRBJ1-1
ASRFGGGDQHEAF
>TRBD1|TRBV27|TRBJ2-3
ASSSTGFGDTQY
>NA|TRBV5-1|TRBJ1-2
ASSYDSYGYT
>NA|TRBV4-1|TRBJ1-5
ASSQGGNSNQPQH
>NA|TRBV9|TRBJ2-2
ASSPRGHRGELF
>NA|TRBV19|TRBJ2-1
ASSPGHNYEQF
>TRBD2|TRBV10-2|TRBJ2-3
ASVEAGGTDTQY
>TRBD2|TRBV9|TRBJ2-5
ASSVAAGDQETQY
>TRBD1|TRBV4-1|TRBJ1-2
ASSPGQGAYGYT
>TRBD1|TRBV4-1|TRBJ1-3
ASSLTGSSGNTIY
>TRBD1|TRBV7-3|TRBJ2-1
ASSFGQGPYNEQF
>TRBD1|TRBV2|TRBJ1-6
ASSGQGMDSPLH
>TRBD1|TRBV5-4|TRBJ2-7
ASSFGGQGTYEQY
>TRBD2|TRBV5-1|TRBJ2-3
ASSLTSGGATDTQY
>NA|TRBV9|TRBJ2-6
ASTAQRDNPSGANVLT
>NA|TRBV19|TRBJ2-3
ASSSSVHLGTGTDTQY
>NA|TRBV7-9|TRBJ2-5
ASSSGHAVSQETQY
>NA|TRBV25-1|TRBJ1-5
ARTDSLRRNQPQH
>NA|TRBV5-1|TRBJ2-7
ASSLDSPGREQY
>NA|TRBV7-3|TRBJ2-1
ASKGGANEQF
>TRBD1|TRBV29-1|TRBJ1-1
SARTGPDTEAF
>TRBD1|TRBV29-1|TRBJ1-1
SVLTRTGALPTEAF
>TRBD2|TRBV25-1|TRBJ2-1
ASSDGSLAGALYNEQF
>TRBD2|TRBV2|TRBJ2-3
ASSETSGGASDTQY
>NA|TRBV9|TRBJ2-2
ASRQGGGDTGELF
>TRBD2|TRBV9|TRBJ2-5
ASSQNPSGGNSGETQY
>NA|TRBV7-8|TRBJ2-7
ASSDRTGDPSGEQY
>NA|TRBV2|TRBJ2-7
ASSYDRIYEQY
>TRBD1|TRBV30|TRBJ2-5
AWSGDRETQY
>TRBD2|TRBV27|TRBJ2-1
ASRNRLAGAGGEQF
>TRBD1|TRBV19|TRBJ2-7
ASSIAGTGNEQY
>TRBD1|TRBV7-8|TRBJ1-2
ASSFDRASGYT
>NA|TRBV7-9|TRBJ2-7
ASSSHSGRSYEQY
>TRBD1|TRBV7-9|TRBJ1-1
ASRSLGPTGGDTEAF
>NA|TRBV6-5|TRBJ1-2
ASSYSLHPEYGYT
>TRBD1|TRBV9|TRBJ1-6
ASSPGTGENSPLH
>TRBD1|TRBV7-9|TRBJ1-2
ASSSTRTGEGGYT
>NA|TRBV5-5|TRBJ2-3
ASSLARPPGTQY